This T cell receptor (beta chain) was observed in a study of T cells after yellow fever vaccination. Study as a whole: SMART-Seq v4 Ultra Low Input prepared the low-cell-number fractions. Overall study results and limits: At 95% to 97% for CD4 and about 87% for CD8, most primary-vaccination clones showed up again after the booster.

The V gene's germline CDR1 is LGHNA and CDR2 YSLEER. The CDR3 sequence is 16 residues long. Deletions cut 4 bases from V and 2 bases from J, with 18 bases between. Production of TCR cDNA was by 5'RACE template switching, which also added a universal primer site and UMIs. MiXCR was run by TCRdb on the 5' RACE reads, yielding one entry per CDR3 protein. This sample has 510,000 or so distinct CDR3 sequences, with roughly 21% found just once. This clonotype was seen only a few times. As yet, its antigen is unknown. The rearrangement uses TRBV4-3 and TRBJ2-7, with D hard to call. This TCR was sampled from a young man who received the YFV17D yellow fever vaccine. The sequencing here drew on PBMCs, taken 15 days after the yellow fever booster vaccination. CDR3 coding DNA: TGCGCCAGCAGCCCAGGCAGGCAGGCCCGCCCCTACGAGCAGTACTTC. It codes for CASSPGRQARPYEQYF.